Listed below are T cell receptor beta chains from one sample, sequenced in a study of cytomegalovirus exposure and HLA in healthy donors. Produced via immunoSEQ multiplex PCR; TCRdb's table is partial and in-frame only. Of about 98,000 clones listed, under 70% were seen once; the top ten hold about 2.5%. Sequencing input: PBMCs. The receptors come from a man between 45 and 60 years old in good health and CMV-seronegative. Both conserved end residues are part of each CDR3. The D gene is left open where the match is weak. Only some rows state a clone size, as once, few, many or a class for expanded clones.

clone size,D gene,V gene,J gene,CDR3 DNA,CDR3 protein
NA,TRBD1,TRBV19,TRBJ2-7,TGTGCCAGTAGTAGATCAGGGGGAGTGTACGAGCAGTACTTC,CASSRSGGVYEQYF
NA,NA,TRBV27,TRBJ1-1,TGTGCCAGCAGTTTAACACAGGGACGCACTGAAGCTTTCTTT,CASSLTQGRTEAFF
NA,NA,TRBV10-2,TRBJ2-7,TGCGCTAGCACGCTAGCGACTGCCTACGAGCAGTACTTC,CASTLATAYEQYF
NA,TRBD1,TRBV7-9,TRBJ2-7,TGTGCCAGCAGCCCATCAGGGGGCACGGACGAGCAGTACTTC,CASSPSGGTDEQYF
NA,NA,TRBV7-2,TRBJ1-2,TGTGTCGTTATCGGGAACTATGGCTACACCTTC,CVVIGNYGYTF
NA,TRBD2,TRBV28,TRBJ2-7,TGTGCCAGCACTGGGACTAGCGGGACTCCCTACGAGCAGTACTTC,CASTGTSGTPYEQYF
NA,TRBD2,TRBV7-2,TRBJ2-1,TGTGCCAGCAGCTCCCGGGGACTAGCCCACAATGAGCAGTTCTTC,CASSSRGLAHNEQFF
NA,NA,TRBV10-2,TRBJ2-5,TGCGCCAGCACGGGGTCGATCAGAGAGACCCAGTACTTC,CASTGSIRETQYF
NA,NA,TRBV11-2,TRBJ2-1,TGTGCCAGCAGCTTAGGAGGGAGCTCCTACAATGAGCAGTTCTTC,CASSLGGSSYNEQFF
NA,NA,TRBV5-1,TRBJ2-7,TGCGCCAGCAGCTTGGATCTAGGTTCCCGGGAAAGGATCTACGAGCAGTACTTC,CASSLDLGSRERIYEQYF
NA,NA,TRBV2,TRBJ2-3,TGTGCCAGCAGAAGAAGCGGCCTCCTCCTTTATACGCAGTATTTT,CASRRSGLLLYTQYF
once,NA,TRBV7-2,TRBJ2-7,TGTGCCAGCAGCTCAGCGACAGTTTACGAGCAGTACTTC,CASSSATVYEQYF
NA,TRBD1,TRBV11-1,TRBJ2-7,TGTGCCAGCAGCTTATCCAGGGGGCGTAACGAGCAGTACTTC,CASSLSRGRNEQYF
NA,NA,TRBV7-9,TRBJ1-2,TGTGCCAGCAGCTTAGGTGAAATGCGTGGCTACACCTTC,CASSLGEMRGYTF
once,TRBD1,TRBV10-2,TRBJ1-5,TGCGCCAGCAGGGAGACAGGGGATAGCAATCAGCCCCAGCATTTT,CASRETGDSNQPQHF
NA,NA,TRBV28,TRBJ1-2,TGTGCCAGCAGACTCGGGTCGGTTGAGGGCAACTATGGCTACACCTTC,CASRLGSVEGNYGYTF
NA,NA,TRBV4-3,TRBJ2-7,TGCGCCAGCAGCCCCGGGACTCACTCCTACGAGCAGTACTTC,CASSPGTHSYEQYF
NA,TRBD2,TRBV27,TRBJ2-3,TGTGCCAGCAGGGCCTTGGGAGGGAGTGCAGATACGCAGTATTTT,CASRALGGSADTQYF
NA,TRBD1,TRBV5-3,TRBJ1-3,TGTGCCAGAAGCTTGTTGGGACAGGGAAGCTCTGGAAACACCATATATTTT,CARSLLGQGSSGNTIYF
once,NA,TRBV4-1,TRBJ1-1,TGCGCCAGCAGCCTAAGGGAACAGGGAGGGACTGAAGCTTTCTTT,CASSLREQGGTEAFF
few,NA,TRBV11-2,TRBJ1-1,TGTGCCAGCAGCTTAGGGGAGGGCGACACTGAAGCTTTCTTT,CASSLGEGDTEAFF
once,TRBD1,TRBV10-3,TRBJ2-6,TGTGCCATCAGTGCAGGGGGACCTGGGGCCAACGTCCTGACTTTC,CAISAGGPGANVLTF
NA,TRBD1,TRBV6-1,TRBJ2-2,TGTGCCAGCAGTGAGAGGACAGGGAGGTACACCGGGGAGCTGTTTTTT,CASSERTGRYTGELFF
NA,TRBD2,TRBV27,TRBJ2-2,TGTGCCAGCAGCATCACTTTAGCGGGGGCCAACACCGGGGAGCTGTTTTTT,CASSITLAGANTGELFF
NA,NA,TRBV9,TRBJ2-2,TGTGCCAGCAGCGTAGCTGGTCGGGTGGCAGGGGAGCTGTTTTTT,CASSVAGRVAGELFF
NA,TRBD1,TRBV5-1,TRBJ1-2,TGCGCCAGCAGCTACCGACAGGGTATTGGCTACACCTTC,CASSYRQGIGYTF
many,NA,TRBV5-1,TRBJ1-1,TGCGCCAGCAGCTTCGCGGGGGGCACTGAAGCTTTCTTT,CASSFAGGTEAFF
NA,TRBD2,TRBV9,TRBJ2-2,TGTGCCAGCAGCGTAGGACAACTAGCGGGAGTCGCCGGGGAGCTGTTTTTT,CASSVGQLAGVAGELFF
NA,TRBD1,TRBV6-1,TRBJ1-2,TGTGCCAGCAGTGCTCGACAGGGGGCGATTCGAGGTGGCTACACCTTC,CASSARQGAIRGGYTF